These 20 T cell receptor beta chains were sequenced from one sample in a study of ipilimumab plus nivolumab after autologous stem cell transplantation. Clones were sequenced by immunoSEQ multiplex PCR, and TCRdb holds only the in-frame ones, with some missing. The sample includes roughly 16,000 clones, about 81% seen only once; the top ten take about 23%. The material sequenced was PBMCs, taken in a trial of ipilimumab plus nivolumab as post-transplant consolidation. These receptors were obtained from a male donor with diffuse large B-cell lymphoma.

The chain combines TRBV6-4 with TRBJ2-3; TRBD2 matches at 9 bases. J gave up 1 base and V 4 bases, and 0 bases lay outside the gene matches. Germline CDR1 is MRHNA and CDR2 is SNTAGT. This CDR3 has 14 residues. The CDR3 nucleotides read TGTGCCAGCAGTGGACTAGCGGGCACAGATACGCAGTATTTT. Protein product: CASSGLAGTDTQYF.

V gene TRBV7-8 combines with J gene TRBJ2-2; D is unresolved. This CDR3 has 14 amino acids. From germline, CDR1 is SGHVS and CDR2 FQNEAQ. The V gene lost 5 bases and the J gene lost 0 bases, with 7 bases spanning the gap. The CDR3 DNA sequence: TGTGCCAGCAGCGTTAACGCGAACACCGGGGAGCTGTTTTTT. Its translation: CASSVNANTGELFF.

V usage is TRBV4-1 and J usage is TRBJ2-3; TRBD1 matches at 7 bases. J gave up 3 bases and V 0 bases, and 0 bases lay outside the gene matches. The CDR3 covers 14 residues. CDR1 and CDR2 from the germline V gene are MGHRA and YSYEKL. The CDR3 DNA reads TGCGCCAGCAGCCAAGAGGGACAGACAGATACGCAGTATTTT. Translating gives CASSQEGQTDTQYF.

The chain links TRBV7-8 to TRBJ1-5, with unresolved D. This CDR3 region has 14 residues. With 1 base removed from V and 4 bases from J, the gap between germline ends came to 8 bases. Germline V gene lookup returns CDR1 SGHVS and CDR2 FQNEAQ. CDR3 coding DNA: TGTGCCAGCAGCTTAGGTCCCTCGAATCAGCCCCAGCATTTT. Its translation: CASSLGPSNQPQHF.

The CDR3 reads CASNTLVFYEQYF. The CDR3 DNA reads as TGTGCCAGCAACACTCTAGTTTTCTACGAGCAGTACTTC. The rearrangement uses TRBV6-7 and TRBJ2-7; D gene ambiguous. TRBV6-7 is identified as an open reading frame with a role that is uncertain. The length of the CDR3 is 13 residues. V was pared by 7 bases and J by 3 bases, with 13 bases between.

This clone occurred a few times. The chain recombines TRBV27 with TRBJ1-5, with 8 bases lining up with TRBD1. The CDR3 loop spans 16 amino acids. The germline CDR1 and CDR2 sequences are MNHEY and SMNVEV (reference sequence). V gave up 10 bases and J gave up 0 bases; unmatched junction bases: 11. CDR3 nucleotides: TGTGCCAACCCGACAGGGGAAAGCCATAGCAATCAGCCCCAGCATTTT. Its translation is CANPTGESHSNQPQHF.

The chain combines TRBV5-5 with TRBJ1-3; no definite D call. Trimming stripped 4 bases from V and 8 bases from J, with 13 bases between. Germline V CDR1 and CDR2: SGHKS, YYEKEE (reference sequence). CDR3 length equals 13 residues. CDR3: CASSNTREDTIYF. The CDR3 nucleotides read TGTGCCAGCAGCAACACACGGGAAGACACCATATATTTT.

A single count supports this clone. The J gene is TRBJ1-1, the V gene TRBV28, with 9 bases fitting TRBD1. Germline V gene data show CDR1 as MDHEN and CDR2 as SYDVKM. With 6 bases clipped from V and 5 bases from J, the junction kept 7 bases outside the gene matches. The CDR3 extends over 14 amino acids. The CDR3 loop reads CASSTHGTGTEAFF. The CDR3 region has the DNA TGTGCCAGCAGCACCCACGGGACAGGGACTGAAGCTTTCTTT.

V is TRBV27 and J is TRBJ1-5, with 9 bases fitting TRBD1. Germline V CDR1 and CDR2: MNHEY, SMNVEV (reference sequence). The CDR3 consists of 19 residues. J gave up 2 bases and V 6 bases, and 17 bases lay outside the gene matches. The CDR3 sequence is CASRLTGDRAGDGNQPQHF. The DNA for the CDR3 is TGTGCCAGCAGACTAACCGGGGACAGGGCGGGGGATGGCAATCAGCCCCAGCATTTT.

CDR3 in amino acids: CASSPGEGYGYTF. The CDR3 nucleotides are TGTGCCAGCAGCCCGGGTGAGGGCTATGGCTACACCTTC. The chain uses TRBV7-7 and TRBJ1-2; no reliable D call. The germline gives CDR1 SSHAT, CDR2 FNYEAQ (reference sequence). V lost 5 bases to trimming and J lost 4 bases, with 11 bases between them. This CDR3 has 13 amino acids.

The J gene is TRBJ2-7, the V gene TRBV4-3; D is ambiguous. Trimming removed 1 base from V and 2 bases from J, with 9 bases in between. Germline V gene lookup returns CDR1 LGHNA and CDR2 YSLEER. The CDR3 loop spans 14 amino acids. DNA of the CDR3: TGCGCCAGCAGCCAAGTGGGCGATGCCTACGAGCAGTACTTC. This translates into CASSQVGDAYEQYF.

V usage is TRBV5-6 and J usage is TRBJ1-4, with TRBD1 matching over 8 bases. Per the germline V gene, CDR1 is SGHDT and CDR2 is YYEEEE. The CDR3 runs 14 residues. V lost 2 bases, J lost 6 bases, and 3 bases stayed unmatched. This CDR3 reads CASSFGTGYEKLFF. In nucleotides, the CDR3 is TGTGCCAGCAGCTTCGGGACAGGTTATGAAAAACTGTTTTTT.

As DNA, the CDR3 is TGTGCCAGCAGTGGACAGGGTGCTCCCGACACAGATACGCAGTATTTT. This translates into CASSGQGAPDTDTQYF. The chain recombines TRBV25-1 with TRBJ2-3; 7 nucleotides line up with TRBD1. This CDR3 spans 16 amino acids. Germline V lookup: CDR1 MGHDK, CDR2 SYGVNS. Losses at the gene ends were 4 bases for V and 2 bases for J; bases not matched to a gene: 9.

The chain uses TRBV19 and TRBJ1-4; 8 bases are shared with TRBD1. This CDR3 has 15 residues. V gave up 5 bases and J gave up 7 bases; unmatched junction bases: 9. Looked up from germline, CDR1 is LNHDA and CDR2 is SQIVND (reference sequence). The CDR3 coding sequence is TGTGCCAGTAGTGAATTCGGACAGGGCGGTGAAAAACTGTTTTTT. This gives the protein CASSEFGQGGEKLFF.

This clone showed up just once. The gene calls are TRBV7-8 and TRBJ2-2; 8 bases agree with TRBD2. Germline values: CDR1 SGHVS, CDR2 FQNEAQ. The CDR3 runs to 19 residues. V lost 0 bases to trimming and J lost 2 bases; unmatched junction nucleotides: 11. In DNA form, the CDR3 reads TGTGCCAGCAGCTTAGCTATATCGGGAGGGGCCGCTAACACCGGGGAGCTGTTTTTT. Encoded protein: CASSLAISGGAANTGELFF.

The gene calls are TRBV27 and TRBJ1-2; D may be TRBD1 (6 bases). Germline V gives CDR1 MNHEY, CDR2 SMNVEV (reference sequence). The CDR3 has 13 residues. Trimming left V 0 bases short and J 7 bases short, with 9 bases between. The CDR3 DNA follows: TGTGCCAGCAGTTTATCAACAGGGCGTGGCTACACCTTC. Translating gives CASSLSTGRGYTF.

The chain carries TRBV28 and TRBJ1-2; D is undetermined. In germline, CDR1 is MDHEN, CDR2 SYDVKM. V lost 3 bases and J lost 4, with 12 bases in between. The CDR3 has 14 residues. The DNA for the CDR3 is TGTGCCAGCAGTTTTTACAGTGGAGCCTATGGCTACACCTTC. Amino acid sequence: CASSFYSGAYGYTF.

The chain couples TRBV5-4 to TRBJ1-6, with 8 positions matching TRBD1. Germline trimming cut 4 bases from V and 8 bases from J; bases unmatched to any gene: 5. CDR3 length equals 14 residues. CDR1 SGHNT and CDR2 YYREEE come from the germline V gene (reference sequence). This CDR3 reads CASSQDREYSPLHF. CDR3 in DNA: TGTGCCAGCAGCCAGGACAGGGAATATTCACCCCTCCACTTT.

The chain recombines TRBV5-1 with TRBJ1-2; tentatively, D is TRBD1 (5 bases). This CDR3 has 15 amino acids. Per the germline V gene, CDR1 is SGHRS and CDR2 is YFSETQ. Trimming removed 0 bases from V and 5 bases from J, with 14 bases in between. The chain's CDR3 is CASSLDGTGGYGYTF. CDR3 coding DNA: TGCGCCAGCAGCTTGGATGGGACCGGGGGTTATGGCTACACCTTC.

The rearrangement uses TRBV5-1 and TRBJ1-4, with D perhaps matching TRBD1 (5 bases). Germline loops: CDR1 SGHRS, CDR2 YFSETQ. The CDR3 runs to 15 residues. Trimming removed 0 bases from V and 7 bases from J, with 13 bases in between. CDR3 sequence (DNA): TGCGCCAGCAGCTTGGCGGGGACCGGGGGTGAAAAACTGTTTTTT. Translated, it gives CASSLAGTGGEKLFF.